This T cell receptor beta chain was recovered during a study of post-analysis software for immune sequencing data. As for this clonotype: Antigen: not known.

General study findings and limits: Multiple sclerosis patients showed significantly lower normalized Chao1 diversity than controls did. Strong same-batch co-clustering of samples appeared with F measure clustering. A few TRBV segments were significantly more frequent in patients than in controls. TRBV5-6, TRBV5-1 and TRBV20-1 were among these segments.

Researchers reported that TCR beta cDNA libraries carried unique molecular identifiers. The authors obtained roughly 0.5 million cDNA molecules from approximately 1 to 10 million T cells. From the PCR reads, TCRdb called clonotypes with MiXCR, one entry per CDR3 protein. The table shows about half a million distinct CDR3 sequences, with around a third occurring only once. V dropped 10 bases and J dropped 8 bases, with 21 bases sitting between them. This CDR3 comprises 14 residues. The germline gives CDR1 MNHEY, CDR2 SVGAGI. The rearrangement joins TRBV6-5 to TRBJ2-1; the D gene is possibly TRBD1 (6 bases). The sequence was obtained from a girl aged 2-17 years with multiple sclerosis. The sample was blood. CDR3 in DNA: TGTGCCACTAAAAGGCAGGGGCGCAACGATGAGCAGTTCTTC. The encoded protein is CATKRQGRNDEQFF.